The source of this T cell receptor (beta chain) is a study of blood T cell repertoires in COVID-19. Per germline, CDR1 SQVTM and CDR2 ANQGSEA. The CDR3 extends over 11 amino acids. V lost 6 bases and J lost 6; bases outside the gene matches: 2. The protocol was immunoSEQ multiplex PCR, while the TCRdb copy is restricted to in-frame clones and leaves out a portion. The sample shows over 60,000 clones, roughly 89% of them seen only once. What was sequenced was peripheral blood. This clonotype originated in a man aged 80 or over with acute or convalescent COVID-19. This rearrangement joins TRBV29-1 to TRBJ2-1; TRBD1 matches 7 bases. CDR3 sequence (DNA): TGCAGCGTAGGACAGGTCAATGAGCAGTTCTTC. This encodes CSVGQVNEQFF.